Each of the 20 T cell receptor beta chains below was sequenced from the same sample in a study of T cell repertoires in cytomegalovirus infection. TCRdb recomputed calls from the reads with MiXCR, one row per CDR3 protein. The sample holds just over 300,000 distinct CDR3 sequences, roughly a sixth seen once. The sample taken for sequencing was PBMCs. Receptors were obtained from a human donor in good health (CMV status not recorded). Some clones in this sample may be carry-over from other donors' samples.

This clonotype was detected ten times or more. This rearrangement joins TRBV19 to TRBJ2-2, with D possibly being TRBD2 (6 bases). Germline-derived CDR1 and CDR2 are LNHDA and SQIVND (reference sequence). The CDR3 covers 14 residues. Trimming took 3 bases from V and 6 from J, leaving 11 bases between them. This chain's CDR3 is CASSIQEGAGELFF. The CDR3 DNA reads as TGTGCCAGTAGTATTCAGGAGGGCGCCGGGGAGCTGTTTTTT.

This clonotype was detected many times. The chain carries TRBV7-2 and TRBJ2-5, with 11 bases that match TRBD2. Germline CDR1 is SGHTA and CDR2 is FQGNSA. There are 15 residues in the CDR3. The junction had 4 bases not matched to a gene; V was cut back by 2 bases and J by 5 bases. The CDR3 here is CASSLKGLAGETQYF. CDR3 sequence (DNA): TGTGCCAGCAGCTTAAAAGGACTAGCGGGTGAGACCCAGTACTTC. Supplemented by reference TRBV7-2 and TRBJ2-5, the full variable domain reads GAGVSQSPSNKVTEKGKDVELRCDPISGHTALYWYRQSLGQGLEFLIYFQGNSAPDKSGLPSDRFSAERTGGSVSTLTIQRTQQEDSAVYLCASSLKGLAGETQYFGPGTRLLVL.

The V gene is TRBV7-9, the J gene TRBJ2-7; no firm D call. Trimming shortened V by 0 bases and J by 3 bases, and 9 bases separated the two germline ends. This CDR3 comprises 14 residues. CDR1 SEHNR and CDR2 FQNEAQ come from the germline V gene (reference sequence). CDR3 nucleotides: TGTGCCAGCAGCTTAGCCCCGGCCTACTACGAGCAGTACTTC. Its translation: CASSLAPAYYEQYF.

This clonotype was seen more than once but under ten times. V gene TRBV7-9 combines with J gene TRBJ2-7; 8 bases match TRBD1. The CDR3 consists of 13 residues. Germline assignment: CDR1 SEHNR and CDR2 FQNEAQ (reference sequence). V was clipped by 5 bases and J by 7 bases; unmatched bases: 7. In DNA form, the CDR3 reads TGTGCCAGCAGCCGGGGACAGGAACAAGAGCAGTACTTC. It encodes CASSRGQEQEQYF.

As to this clonotype: A read error may be the cause here, since a much bigger clone is one base away. The chain employs TRBV7-2 and TRBJ1-2, with 9 bases identical to TRBD1. Germline V CDR1 and CDR2: SGHTA, FQGNSA. CDR3 length equals 17 residues. The CDR3 DNA is TGTGCCAGCAGCTCCGGACCTATTAGGACAGGGGACTATGTCTACACCTTC. Translated: CASSSGPIRTGDYVYTF.

The chain uses TRBV18 and TRBJ2-5; the D gene is possibly TRBD2 (6 bases). The CDR3 extends over 19 amino acids. Trimming took off 2 bases at V and 0 bases at J, with 22 bases between the two ends. The germline V gene encodes CDR1 KGHSH and CDR2 LQKENI. CDR3 DNA sequence: TGTGCCAGCTCACCAAGTTCGGGACTTACCATCTTAAACCAAGAGACCCAGTACTTC. Translated: CASSPSSGLTILNQETQYF.

In the case of this clonotype: The junction and the germline gene differ at one end; a read error may be behind it. The chain has TRBV15 and TRBJ2-5; TRBD2 is a possible D gene (5 bases). From germline, CDR1 is LNHNV and CDR2 YYDKDF (reference sequence). The CDR3 has 12 residues. DNA of the CDR3: TGTGCCACCAGCAGAGATGGAGGTCCCGAGCACTTC. It is translated as CATSRDGGPEHF.

As concerns this clonotype: Because it lacks the conserved phenylalanine or tryptophan at the end, this CDR3 is likely a read error. The chain uses TRBV28 and TRBJ2-2; TRBD2 might be the D (6 bases). The CDR3 extends over 15 amino acids. V lost 6 bases to trimming and J lost 6 bases, with 17 bases between them. The germline gives CDR1 MDHEN, CDR2 SYDVKM. In DNA, the CDR3 is TGTGCCAGCAGCCTCGGGACTGTTGAGGCCGGGGAGCTGTTTCTT. Residues: CASSLGTVEAGELFL.

The chain employs TRBV24-1 and TRBJ2-5; TRBD1 agrees at 9 bases. This CDR3 region has 15 residues. Losses at the gene ends were 4 bases for V and 5 bases for J; bases not matched to a gene: 7. Germline V gene sequence: CDR1 KGHDR, CDR2 SFDVKD. CDR3 in amino acids: CATSDPQGAAETQYF. As DNA, the CDR3 is TGTGCCACCAGTGACCCACAGGGGGCTGCGGAGACCCAGTACTTC.

This clonotype occurred many times. The chain has TRBV28 and TRBJ2-5, with TRBD2 matching 13 bases. V dropped 5 bases and J dropped 5; count of bases not matched to a gene: 5. CDR3 length equals 15 residues. The germline CDR1 and CDR2 sequences are MDHEN and SYDVKM. The DNA of the CDR3 is TGTGCCAGCAGTAAGGGACTAGCGGGGACTGAGACCCAGTACTTC. The encoded protein is CASSKGLAGTETQYF.

The J gene is TRBJ2-5, the V gene TRBV4-1, with D unresolved. Germline V CDR1 and CDR2: MGHRA, YSYEKL. The CDR3 runs 14 residues. The V end lost 4 bases, the J end lost 1 base, and 10 bases lay between the germline ends. CDR3 loop: CASSLTQIQETQYF. The CDR3 DNA reads as TGCGCCAGCAGCCTCACACAGATCCAAGAGACCCAGTACTTC.

The rearrangement links TRBV6-2 or TRBV6-3 to TRBJ2-1; D perhaps matches TRBD2 (5 bases). The germline V gene encodes CDR1 MNHEY and CDR2 SVGEGT. The CDR3 totals 15 residues. The ends were cut back, 3 bases at V and 3 bases at J, with 12 bases in the middle. The CDR3 DNA sequence: TGTGCCAGCAGTTATGGAGGCGCCGTCTACAATGAGCAGTTCTTC. Translated, it gives CASSYGGAVYNEQFF.

The V call is TRBV2, the J call TRBJ2-3; 8 nucleotides line up with TRBD2. V was pared by 6 bases and J by 2 bases, with 13 bases of the junction left unmatched. The length of the CDR3 is 17 residues. The germline V gene has CDR1 SNHLY and CDR2 FYNNEI. The CDR3 loop reads CASSDGNSGVITDTQYF. As DNA, the CDR3 is TGTGCCAGCAGCGACGGCAATAGCGGGGTGATCACAGATACGCAGTATTTT.

This clonotype was counted a few times. The chain has TRBV20-1 and TRBJ1-4, with D possibly TRBD1 on 5 matching bases. This CDR3 has 11 residues. CDR1 is DFQATT, CDR2 SNEGSKA, per germline (reference sequence). Deletions cut 5 bases from V and 16 bases from J, with 17 bases between. The DNA of the CDR3 is TGCAGTGCTTCCCCGGGACCACAGAGGTTTTTT. This translates into CSASPGPQRFF.

This clonotype was detected many times. The rearrangement uses TRBV12-3 or TRBV12-4 and TRBJ2-7; no firm D call. CDR3 length: 14 amino acids. Trimming took 8 bases from V and 7 from J, leaving 21 bases between them. The CDR3 region has the DNA TGTGCCAGCCTTCCTCGAGACGGTGCCTTGGAGCAGTACTTC. Translating it yields CASLPRDGALEQYF.

This clonotype was found many times. This chain links TRBV7-2 with TRBJ2-7; 7 nucleotides line up with TRBD1. Trimming at V came to 5 bases and at J to 1 base, leaving 8 bases not matched to a gene. Germline values: CDR1 SGHTA, CDR2 FQGNSA. The length of the CDR3 is 15 residues. The CDR3 nucleotides are TGTGCCAGCAGCCTGAGACAGGGAGTATCCTACGAGCAGTACTTC. Protein product: CASSLRQGVSYEQYF. The complete variable domain, with remaining parts taken from reference TRBV7-2 and TRBJ2-7, reads GAGVSQSPSNKVTEKGKDVELRCDPISGHTALYWYRQSLGQGLEFLIYFQGNSAPDKSGLPSDRFSAERTGGSVSTLTIQRTQQEDSAVYLCASSLRQGVSYEQYFGPGTRLTVT.

The V call is TRBV4-1, the J call TRBJ2-2; 8 bases fit TRBD1. Germline CDR1 MGHRA, CDR2 YSYEKL. With V trimmed by 4 bases and J by 8 bases, 9 bases remained unmatched. This CDR3 comprises 15 residues. The CDR3 bases are TGCGCCAGCAGCCTTGGACAGGGTAGTTCGGGGGAGCTGTTTTTT. The encoded protein is CASSLGQGSSGELFF.

This clonotype has a count of ten or more. This sequence joins TRBV7-2 and TRBJ2-1, with 7 bases aligning to TRBD1. The trim removed 1 base at V and 8 bases at J, leaving 8 bases unmatched. This CDR3 spans 15 amino acids. Per germline, CDR1 SGHTA and CDR2 FQGNSA. DNA for the CDR3: TGTGCCAGCAGCTTAGGGACCCGACAGGGTGATGAGCAGTTCTTC. Its translation is CASSLGTRQGDEQFF.

This clonotype was seen only a few times. The chain links TRBV7-3 to TRBJ1-4; D is unclear. V lost 3 bases and J lost 8, with 10 bases in between. The CDR3 has 13 amino acids. Germline loops: CDR1 SGHTA, CDR2 FQGTGA. The CDR3 bases are TGTGCCAGCAGCTTGGCAGCGGGCGAAAAACTGTTTTTT. Protein: CASSLAAGEKLFF.

This clonotype was observed a handful of times. The chain links TRBV4-2 to TRBJ2-5; TRBD2 is a possible D gene (5 bases). The V gene lost 4 bases and the J gene lost 1 base, with 16 bases spanning the gap. Per germline, CDR1 LGHNA and CDR2 YNFKEQ. The length of the CDR3 is 16 residues. Here the CDR3 DNA reads TGTGCCAGCAGCCTTGAGGGAAGCGGCTTCCAAGAGACCCAGTACTTC. Translating it yields CASSLEGSGFQETQYF.